The clone carrying this T cell receptor beta chain was seen more than once but under ten times. The antigen remains unidentified. This record comes from a study of T cell repertoires in cytomegalovirus infection. Study information: An indication of both CMV infection and matching HLA type came from public TCR beta signatures.

CDR1 and CDR2 (germline): MNHEY, SVGEGT. The CDR3 has 12 residues. V gave up 2 bases and J gave up 8 bases, with 9 bases separating them. Study observations and caveats: The ex vivo response was dominated by HLA-C-restricted CMV-specific TCR beta clonotypes.

One entry per CDR3 protein, called by TCRdb with MiXCR from the reads. The sample yields around 95,000 distinct CDR3 sequences, around 32% seen once. The J gene is TRBJ1-2, the V gene TRBV6-2 or TRBV6-3, with D uncertain. The sample here was CD8+ T cells from cultured PBMCs, taken from culture after CMV antigen stimulation. The receptor was isolated from a human donor in good health (CMV status not recorded). Some clones in this sample may be carry-over from other donors' samples. The CDR3 nucleotides are TGTGCCAGCAGTTACCCAAGGGCGGGCTACACCTTC. Translation: CASSYPRAGYTF.